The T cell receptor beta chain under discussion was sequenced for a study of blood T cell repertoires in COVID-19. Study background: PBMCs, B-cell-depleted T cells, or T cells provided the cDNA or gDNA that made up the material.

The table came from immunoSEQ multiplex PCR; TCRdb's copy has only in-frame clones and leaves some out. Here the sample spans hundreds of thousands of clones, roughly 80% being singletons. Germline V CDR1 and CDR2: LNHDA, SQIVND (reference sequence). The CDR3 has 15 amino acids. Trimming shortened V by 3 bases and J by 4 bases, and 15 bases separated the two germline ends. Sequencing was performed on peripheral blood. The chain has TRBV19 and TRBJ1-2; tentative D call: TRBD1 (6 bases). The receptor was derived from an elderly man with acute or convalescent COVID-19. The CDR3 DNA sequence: TGTGCCAGTAGTATCCCTGGACAGATCAGCTATGGCTACACCTTC. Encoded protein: CASSIPGQISYGYTF.